This is a list of T cell receptor beta chains from one sample in a study of OX40 agonist ivuxolimab in advanced cancers. Method: immunoSEQ multiplex PCR; TCRdb's copy keeps in-frame clones and lacks some. Here the sample spans some 30,000 clones, around nine tenths being singletons. The sample consisted of CD4+ or CD8+ T cells sorted from blood, taken in a trial of the OX40 agonist ivuxolimab. The receptor set was obtained from an adult with an advanced solid tumor such as melanoma, head and neck, liver or kidney cancer. CDR3s include the opening cysteine and the closing phenylalanine or tryptophan. D genes are given only for firm matches. Part of the rows lack a size; the others show once, few, many or a class for expanded clones.

d_call clone_size j_call v_call cdr3_nt cdr3_aa
- medium-sized TRBJ2-1 TRBV4-1 TGCGCCAGCAGCCAACCAAGTCGGGATGAGCAGTTCTTC CASSQPSRDEQFF
- once TRBJ1-1 TRBV6-1 TGTGCCAGCAGTGAATGGGAGCTAACTGAAGCTTTCTTT CASSEWELTEAFF
- - TRBJ2-7 TRBV6-1 TGTGCCAGCAGACCGAGACAGTCCTACGAGCAGTACTTC CASRPRQSYEQYF
- - TRBJ1-4 TRBV4-2 TGTGCCAGCAGCCAAGACCAGTCGAGGGGGGGTGAAAAACTGTTTTTT CASSQDQSRGGEKLFF
- once TRBJ2-6 TRBV15 TGTGCCACCAGCAGAGATAGGGGATCTGGGGCCAACGTCCTGACTTTC CATSRDRGSGANVLTF
TRBD1 - TRBJ2-7 TRBV11-3 TGTGCCAGCAGCCCCACAGGGGTCCAGTACTTC CASSPTGVQYF
- - TRBJ2-6 TRBV7-2 TGTGCCAGCAGCACAGTCTGTGAATCTCACAAAAGTCGGGCCAACGTCCTGACTTTC CASSTVCESHKSRANVLTF
TRBD2 - TRBJ2-7 TRBV28 TGTGCCAGCCAACCTAGCGGTACTTCCTACGAGCAGTACTTC CASQPSGTSYEQYF
- - TRBJ1-5 TRBV28 TGTGCCAGCAGTTTACAGGGAGGCAATCAGCCCCAGCATTTT CASSLQGGNQPQHF
TRBD1 - TRBJ1-6 TRBV7-8 TGTGCCAGCAGCTTAGCACAGGGGAACAATTCACCCCTCCACTTT CASSLAQGNNSPLHF
TRBD1 - TRBJ1-1 TRBV11-3 TGTGCCAGCAGCCTCGGACAGGGGGGTTCTGAAGCTTTCTTT CASSLGQGGSEAFF
- - TRBJ1-5 TRBV5-8 TGTGCCAGCAGCTTGAGGTCGTGGGAGTCGGACGGAAGCAATCAGCCCCAGCATTTT CASSLRSWESDGSNQPQHF
TRBD1 - TRBJ2-7 TRBV29-1 TGCAGCGTTGCCTGGGACAGGGCCTACGAGCAGTACTTC CSVAWDRAYEQYF
- - TRBJ2-2 TRBV7-9 TGTGCCAGCAGCTCGCCGGACAGAGGAAGCCGGGAGCTGTTTTTT CASSSPDRGSRELFF
TRBD2 few TRBJ2-4 TRBV7-2 TGTGCCAGCAGCTTATTAGGCGGGGGGGCTGACATTCAGTACTTC CASSLLGGGADIQYF
- - TRBJ1-1 TRBV19 TGTGCCAGTAGTCCGACCGGGTACATGAACACTGAAGCTTTCTTT CASSPTGYMNTEAFF
- - TRBJ2-1 TRBV7-6 TGTGCCAGCAGCACGACTAGGGTAGATGAGCAGTTCTTC CASSTTRVDEQFF
TRBD1 - TRBJ2-7 TRBV6-5 TGTGCCAGCAGTTACTCGAAAGACAGGGGCTACGAGCAGTACTTC CASSYSKDRGYEQYF
TRBD2 - TRBJ2-1 TRBV4-1 TGCGCCAGCAGCCATCCGAGCGGGGCCTACAATGAGCAGTTCTTC CASSHPSGAYNEQFF
- - TRBJ1-2 TRBV6-1 TGTGCCAGCAGTGAGGGTCGGGGCCCTAACTATGGCTACACCTTC CASSEGRGPNYGYTF
- few TRBJ2-2 TRBV7-9 TGTGCCAGTAGGGTAGCCGGGGAGCTGTTTTTT CASRVAGELFF
- - TRBJ2-7 TRBV10-2 TGCGCCAGCACGCTGACTAGCTCCTACGAGCAGTACTTC CASTLTSSYEQYF
- - TRBJ2-3 TRBV15 TGTGCCACCAGCCCCCTAGGAGATACGCAGTATTTT CATSPLGDTQYF
TRBD2 - TRBJ2-2 TRBV2 TGTGCCAGCAGTTCATTCGGACTAGCGGGGGACACCGGGGAGCTGTTTTTT CASSSFGLAGDTGELFF
TRBD2 - TRBJ2-5 TRBV4-2 TGTGCCAGCAGCCAAGAGGGAGGGTGGGAGACCCAGTACTTC CASSQEGGWETQYF
TRBD1 - TRBJ2-1 TRBV7-6 TGTGCCAGCAGCCTGGTAGGGGGCACCTACAATGAGCAGTTCTTC CASSLVGGTYNEQFF
TRBD2 once TRBJ2-3 TRBV10-3 TGTGCCATCAGGCCTAGCGGTCGCACAGATACGCAGTATTTT CAIRPSGRTDTQYF
TRBD2 few TRBJ2-1 TRBV6-1 TGTGCCAGCAGCGGACTAGCGGGAGGCAGGGAGCAGTTCTTC CASSGLAGGREQFF
TRBD2 - TRBJ2-7 TRBV4-2 TGTGCCAGCAGCCAATACAGCGGGGGAATGTCAACGTACGAGCAGTACTTC CASSQYSGGMSTYEQYF
- - TRBJ2-7 TRBV19 TGTGCCACTAGTCCGGGGGACGTTGCCTGGCGGCAGTACTTC CATSPGDVAWRQYF
- once TRBJ1-4 TRBV28 TGTGCCAGCAGTTTCGGGGTGCCTAATGAAAAACTGTTTTTT CASSFGVPNEKLFF
- - TRBJ1-1 TRBV5-5 TGTGCCAGCAGCTTGGTCAGGGCCCGTACTGAAGCTTTCTTT CASSLVRARTEAFF
- - TRBJ2-7 TRBV2 TGTGCCAGCAGTGAAACGGCAGGGGTTCACGAGCAGTACTTC CASSETAGVHEQYF
- - TRBJ2-1 TRBV27 TGTGCCAGCAGTGATCTACGACTAGAGCAGTTCTTC CASSDLRLEQFF
TRBD1 few TRBJ1-6 TRBV4-3 TGCGCCAGCAGGACAGGGCTCGGGAGTGATTCACCCCTCCACTTT CASRTGLGSDSPLHF
- - TRBJ1-5 TRBV19 TGTGCCAGTAGAACGGGGGGGAGCCATAGCAATCAGCCCCAGCATTTT CASRTGGSHSNQPQHF
- once TRBJ1-1 TRBV6-5 TGTGCCAGCAGACCGTCTTTGGTATTGAACGCTGAAGCTTTCTTT CASRPSLVLNAEAFF
- - TRBJ1-5 TRBV10-1 TGCGCCAGCAGTGAGACCCCAGGGCAGCCCCAGCATTTT CASSETPGQPQHF
- - TRBJ2-3 TRBV5-1 TGCGCCAGCAGCTTAGACGGTTCTAGCACAGATACGCAGTATTTT CASSLDGSSTDTQYF
TRBD2 - TRBJ2-3 TRBV28 TGTGCCAGCAGTTTACTAGCGGAAATAGGAGATACGCAGTATTTT CASSLLAEIGDTQYF
- - TRBJ2-7 TRBV19 TGTGCCAGTAGTTCCCCCGGGACCTACGAGCAGTACTTC CASSSPGTYEQYF
- - TRBJ2-5 TRBV9 TGTGCCAGCAGCGTTGCTGAGACCCAGTACTTC CASSVAETQYF
- - TRBJ1-1 TRBV6-5 TGTGCCAGCAGCGATACCTCAAACACTGAAGCTTTCTTT CASSDTSNTEAFF
TRBD1 few TRBJ2-7 TRBV11-3 TGTGCCAGCAGCTCCAGGGGGAGATGGGAGCAGTACTTC CASSSRGRWEQYF
- - TRBJ2-5 TRBV11-3 TGTGCCAGCAGCTTAGTCGCAGGGGCAAGGGAGACCCAGTACTTC CASSLVAGARETQYF
TRBD1 - TRBJ1-1 TRBV11-3 TGTGCCAGCAGCCCACGCCCGGACAGGGAAACTGAAGCTTTCTTT CASSPRPDRETEAFF
- few TRBJ1-1 TRBV14 TGTGCCAGCAATCTCGCCATGAACACTGAAGCTTTCTTT CASNLAMNTEAFF
- - TRBJ2-7 TRBV7-9 TGTGCCAGCAGCTTAGAACAGGTTCCCTACGAGCAGTACTTC CASSLEQVPYEQYF
TRBD2 - TRBJ2-3 TRBV2 TGTGCCAGCAGTGAAGCGTGGCGGGGGGGCGAGGATACGCAGTATTTT CASSEAWRGGEDTQYF
- - TRBJ1-2 TRBV7-9 TGTGCCAGCAGGGGGCCTGGAGGGGACTATGGCTACACCTTC CASRGPGGDYGYTF
- medium-sized TRBJ2-5 TRBV19 TGTGCCAGTAGTAGGGATGCCCGTGGCGAGACCCAGTACTTC CASSRDARGETQYF
TRBD2 once TRBJ2-1 TRBV15 TGTGCCACCAGCAGAGTGGCGGGGGAGACTAGCGGGAGAGGCTCCTACAATGAGCAGTTCTTC CATSRVAGETSGRGSYNEQFF